What follows are 12 T cell receptor beta chains derived from one specimen sequenced in a study of T cell responses to AZD1222 COVID-19 vaccine. Repertoires were generated with immunoSEQ multiplex PCR, while TCRdb's copy carries only in-frame clones and drops some. The sample consists of 110,000 to 150,000 clones, under 95% of them appearing once. The sample here was peripheral blood, taken on day 0 of AZD1222 vaccination. The receptors come from an adult in good health.

The rearrangement links TRBV2 to TRBJ2-5; TRBD2 agrees at 13 bases. Germline V lookup: CDR1 SNHLY, CDR2 FYNNEI. V lost 5 bases, J lost 4 bases, and 10 bases stayed unmatched. The CDR3 totals 17 residues. The CDR3 DNA is TGTGCCAGCAGTTTTCGTACTAGCGGGAGGGCCTCAGAGACCCAGTACTTC. Translation gives CASSFRTSGRASETQYF.

The chain employs TRBV7-9 and TRBJ2-5; 7 bases match TRBD1. The CDR3 is made up of 15 amino acids. The germline CDR1 and CDR2 sequences are SEHNR and FQNEAQ (reference sequence). With 4 bases clipped from V and 2 bases from J, the junction kept 7 bases outside the gene matches. CDR3 loop: CASSSRDRPQETQYF. CDR3 nucleotides: TGTGCCAGCAGCTCCCGGGACAGACCTCAAGAGACCCAGTACTTC.

V is TRBV14 and J is TRBJ1-1; D call uncertain. The length of the CDR3 is 14 residues. V dropped 4 bases and J dropped 1 base, with 10 bases sitting between them. Germline CDR1 and CDR2: SGHDN and FVKESK. DNA for the CDR3: TGTGCCAGCAGCCCGGGCCTAAGGAACACTGAAGCTTTCTTT. Protein: CASSPGLRNTEAFF.

The rearrangement joins TRBV7-6 to TRBJ2-1, with TRBD1 identical over 9 bases. V dropped 1 base and J dropped 2; count of bases not matched to a gene: 6. This CDR3 is 17 amino acids long. The V gene's germline CDR1 is SGHVS and CDR2 FNYEAQ. In DNA, the CDR3 is TGTGCCAGCAGCTTAGTGAAAGGGACAGGGACCTACAATGAGCAGTTCTTC. It codes for CASSLVKGTGTYNEQFF.

V usage is TRBV6-5 and J usage is TRBJ2-7, with D hard to call. The CDR3 loop spans 14 amino acids. Trimming took off 6 bases at V and 0 bases at J, with 12 bases between the two ends. Germline CDR1 and CDR2: MNHEY and SVGAGI. CDR3 sequence reads: CASSLTWGSYEQYF. The CDR3 coding sequence is TGTGCCAGCAGCCTAACATGGGGCTCCTACGAGCAGTACTTC.

The chain uses TRBV14 and TRBJ1-1; tentatively, D is TRBD1 (6 bases). Germline V CDR1 and CDR2: SGHDN, FVKESK. The CDR3 contains 16 residues. The germline V and J ends were trimmed by 4 bases and 0 bases, with 15 bases remaining between them. As DNA, the CDR3 is TGTGCCAGCAGCCCGACGGGGGGGCGGGTGAACACTGAAGCTTTCTTT. As protein: CASSPTGGRVNTEAFF.

The chain recombines TRBV7-9 with TRBJ1-1; D gene uncertain. The germline V gene encodes CDR1 SEHNR and CDR2 FQNEAQ (reference sequence). Between the trimmed V and J ends, which lost 6 bases and 0 bases, there was a span of 23 bases. The CDR3 covers 18 residues. The CDR3 nucleotides read TGTGCCAGCAGTTCGACCCTTGGAGGAGCTCTAATGAACACTGAAGCTTTCTTT. This sequence encodes CASSSTLGGALMNTEAFF.

This chain uses TRBV3-1 (or the pseudogene TRBV3-2) with TRBJ2-7, with a weak D call TRBD2 (5 bases). Per germline, CDR1 LGHDT and CDR2 YNNKEL (reference sequence). CDR3 length equals 16 residues. Trimming removed 4 bases from V and 5 bases from J, with 21 bases in between. In nucleotides, the CDR3 is TGTGCCAGCAGCCCACTTGCGGGCCTTAACCTCCACGAGCAGTACTTC. Its protein product is CASSPLAGLNLHEQYF.

The chain links TRBV6-1 to TRBJ2-5; D is ambiguous. This CDR3 is built from 16 residues. The V gene lost 2 bases and the J gene lost 1 base, with 14 bases spanning the gap. Looked up from germline, CDR1 is MNHNS and CDR2 is SASEGT. CDR3 in amino acids: CASSENRRTVQETQYF. Written as DNA, the CDR3 is TGTGCCAGCAGTGAAAATAGACGGACGGTCCAAGAGACCCAGTACTTC.

V and J are TRBV6-6 and TRBJ2-7; 7 bases are shared with TRBD2. This CDR3 comprises 15 residues. Germline CDR1 reads MNHNY; CDR2 reads SVGAGI (reference sequence). With V trimmed by 6 bases and J by 4 bases, 12 bases remained unmatched. DNA of the CDR3: TGTGCCAGCAGACCCCTAGCGGCCAGTGGGTACGAGCAGTACTTC. This encodes CASRPLAASGYEQYF.

In this sample, this clone turned up once. This chain connects TRBV21-1 to TRBJ2-7; the table's D call TRBD1 went unverified against the DNA. TRBV21-1 is noted as a pseudogene. This CDR3 comprises 16 residues. This CDR3 is CASSKRSQGMGHEQYF. CDR3 in DNA: TGTGCCAGCAGCAAAAGGTCCCAGGGGATGGGACACGAGCAGTACTTC.

This chain connects TRBV7-9 to TRBJ2-7; no clear D. The V gene lost 1 base and the J gene lost 5 bases, with 12 bases spanning the gap. CDR3 size: 14 residues. Germline V lookup: CDR1 SEHNR, CDR2 FQNEAQ (reference sequence). Here the CDR3 DNA reads TGTGCCAGCAGCTTAGGGGCGGAAGTCCACGAGCAGTACTTC. It codes for CASSLGAEVHEQYF.